This T cell receptor beta chain was sequenced for a study of STAT5B mutations in CD4+ large granular lymphocyte leukemia. Using immunoSEQ multiplex PCR, the repertoire was profiled, and TCRdb retains in-frame clones only, with some absent. The sample contains roughly 34,000 clones, 80% to 90% of which appear only once. Sequencing was done on a sample of CD4+ T cells from blood buffy coats. This receptor was identified in a human donor in good health.

CDR3 protein: CASRRGSLETQYF. The CDR3 nucleotides read TGCGCCAGCAGGCGGGGCTCTTTAGAGACCCAGTACTTC. The rearrangement joins TRBV5-1 to TRBJ2-5; D possibly corresponds to TRBD2 (6 bases). V dropped 5 bases and J dropped 4 bases, with 12 bases sitting between them. This CDR3 is 13 amino acids long. CDR1 is SGHRS, CDR2 YFSETQ, per germline.